This T cell receptor (beta chain) was identified in a study of Graves' ophthalmopathy and Graves' hyperthyroidism. The wider study: Pretreatment peripheral blood was obtained at initial diagnosis. Study-wide findings and caveats: The 13-signature model separated ophthalmopathy from stable hyperthyroidism at roughly 88% sensitivity and roughly 80% specificity.

For this clonotype: Its matching antigen is unknown.

RNA transcripts were the template, and TCR beta CDR3 regions were amplified from them. The authors performed first-round RT-PCR with HTBI primers and then a second-round multiplex PCR. TCRdb passed the multiplex PCR reads through MiXCR, listing each CDR3 protein once. The sample includes almost 750,000 distinct CDR3 sequences, approximately 40% seen only once; the top ten take 44%. Patients with other autoimmune diseases, uncontrolled infections, pregnancy or lactation were excluded. The CDR3 runs to 16 residues. Losses at the gene ends were 4 bases for V and 2 bases for J; bases not matched to a gene: 7. Germline CDR1 is SEHNR and CDR2 is FQNEAQ (reference sequence).

The gene calls are TRBV7-9 and TRBJ2-5; 10 bases line up with TRBD1. This receptor was identified in an adult man with Graves' ophthalmopathy. The specimen was peripheral blood. The CDR3 region is CASSSQDRGWQETQYF. In DNA form, the CDR3 reads TGTGCCAGCAGCTCCCAGGACAGGGGGTGGCAAGAGACCCAGTACTTC. The complete variable domain, with remaining parts taken from reference TRBV7-9 and TRBJ2-5, reads DTGVSQNPRHKITKRGQNVTFRCDPISEHNRLYWYRQTLGQGPEFLTYFQNEAQLEKSRLLSDRFSAERPKGSFSTLEIQRTEQGDSAMYLCASSSQDRGWQETQYFGPGTRLLVL.